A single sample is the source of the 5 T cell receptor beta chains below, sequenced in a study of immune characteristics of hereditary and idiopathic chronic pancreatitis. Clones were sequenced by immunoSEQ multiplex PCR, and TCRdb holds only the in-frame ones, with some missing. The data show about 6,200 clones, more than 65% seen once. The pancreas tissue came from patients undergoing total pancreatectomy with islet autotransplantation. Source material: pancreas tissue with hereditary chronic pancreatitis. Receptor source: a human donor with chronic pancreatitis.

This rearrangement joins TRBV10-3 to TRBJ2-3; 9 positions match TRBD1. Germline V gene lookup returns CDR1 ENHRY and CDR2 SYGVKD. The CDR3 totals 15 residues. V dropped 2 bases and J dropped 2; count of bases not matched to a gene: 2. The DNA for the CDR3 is TGTGCCATCAGTGAGGGGACAGGGCACACAGATACGCAGTATTTT. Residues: CAISEGTGHTDTQYF.

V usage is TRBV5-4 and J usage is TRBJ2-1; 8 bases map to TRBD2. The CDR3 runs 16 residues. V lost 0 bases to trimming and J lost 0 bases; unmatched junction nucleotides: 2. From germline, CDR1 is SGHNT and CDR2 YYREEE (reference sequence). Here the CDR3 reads CASSLGSGVSYNEQFF. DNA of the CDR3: TGTGCCAGCAGCTTGGGTAGCGGGGTCTCCTACAATGAGCAGTTCTTC.

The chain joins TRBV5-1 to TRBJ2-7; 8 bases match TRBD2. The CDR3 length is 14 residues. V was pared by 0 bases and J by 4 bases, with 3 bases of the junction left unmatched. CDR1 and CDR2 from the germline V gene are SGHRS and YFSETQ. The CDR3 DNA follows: TGCGCCAGCAGCTTGGAGGTAGCGGGGTACGAGCAGTACTTC. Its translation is CASSLEVAGYEQYF.

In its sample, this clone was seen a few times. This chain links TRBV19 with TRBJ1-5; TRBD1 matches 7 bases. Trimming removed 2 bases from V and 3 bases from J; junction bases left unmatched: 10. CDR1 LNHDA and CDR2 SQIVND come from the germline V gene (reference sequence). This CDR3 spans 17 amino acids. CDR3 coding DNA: TGTGCCAGTAGTATAAAAAAACCGGGACAGTACAATCAGCCCCAGCATTTT. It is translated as CASSIKKPGQYNQPQHF.

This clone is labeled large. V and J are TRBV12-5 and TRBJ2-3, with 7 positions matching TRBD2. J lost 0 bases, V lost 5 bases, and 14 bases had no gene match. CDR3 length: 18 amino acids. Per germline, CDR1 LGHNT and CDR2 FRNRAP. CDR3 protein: CASGTTAGLGPSTDTQYF. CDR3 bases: TGTGCTAGTGGTACCACAGCGGGATTAGGCCCTAGCACAGATACGCAGTATTTT.